The entry below gives a single T cell receptor (beta chain) sequence along with its context. This CDR3 is 15 amino acids long. J gave up 8 bases and V 1 base, and 9 bases lay outside the gene matches. Germline CDR1 and CDR2: LNHDA and SQIVND (reference sequence). This entry is derived from a study of blood T cell repertoires in COVID-19. Sequencing used immunoSEQ multiplex PCR; TCRdb keeps in-frame clones, though not all of them. This table has about 120,000 clones, around 89% appearing once. The sequencing input was peripheral blood. V is TRBV19 and J is TRBJ1-2, with 8 nucleotides matching TRBD1. This receptor was obtained from a human donor with acute or convalescent COVID-19. The donor label of this sample is uncertain. CDR3 in DNA: TGTGCCAGTAGTATAGCGGACAGGGCATGGAGAGGCTACACCTTC. As protein: CASSIADRAWRGYTF.